A selection of T cell receptor beta chains follows, all from one sample in a study of post-analysis software for immune sequencing data. TCRdb recomputed calls from the PCR reads with MiXCR, one row per CDR3 protein. The table shows 150,000 to 200,000 distinct CDR3 sequences, with roughly 30% occurring only once. Material for sequencing was blood. The receptor source for this set is a girl between 10 and 17 years old with multiple sclerosis. The CDR3 runs from the conserved cysteine through the conserved F or W. Each record gives: J gene, D gene, V gene, clone size, CDR3 protein, CDR3 DNA. The D gene is left open where the match is weak. Clone sizes are given selectively: once, few, many, or a class where the clone is expanded.

>TRBJ2-7|TRBD2|TRBV3-1|many
CASSQGEWREWVGEQYF
TGTGCCAGCAGCCAAGGGGAATGGCGGGAGTGGGTCGGAGAGCAGTACTTC
>TRBJ2-7|.|TRBV19|.
CASSIKEGGSSYEQYF
TGTGCCAGTAGTATAAAAGAGGGCGGAAGCTCCTACGAGCAGTACTTC
>TRBJ2-7|.|TRBV21-1|many
CASTIWDASPLHEQYF
TGTGCCAGCACCATTTGGGACGCTTCCCCCTTGCACGAGCAGTACTTC
>TRBJ2-7|.|TRBV20-1|many
CSARGLDPSPEQYF
TGCAGTGCTAGAGGGCTAGACCCCTCTCCCGAGCAGTACTTC
>TRBJ2-7|.|TRBV2|.
CASRIGYRQKLHEQYF
TGTGCCAGCAGGATAGGGTACAGGCAGAAGTTGCACGAGCAGTACTTC
>TRBJ2-1|.|TRBV7-9|.
CSSSDSGLGEQFF
TGTTCCAGCAGTGACTCGGGCCTGGGTGAGCAGTTCTTC
>TRBJ2-1|TRBD2|TRBV10-3|few
CAISEQVAAGGRNEQFF
TGTGCCATCAGTGAACAGGTAGCAGCGGGAGGGAGAAATGAGCAGTTCTTC
>TRBJ2-7|.|TRBV5-6|.
CASSLAQGTYEQYF
TGTGCCAGCAGCTTGGCTCAGGGGACCTACGAGCAGTACTTC
>TRBJ2-3|.|TRBV27|.
CASSWRQPTDTQYF
TGTGCCAGCAGTTGGCGGCAGCCCACAGATACGCAGTATTTT
>TRBJ2-4|.|TRBV6-5|.
CASSYGQVLAKNIQYF
TGTGCCAGCAGTTACGGGCAGGTTCTAGCCAAAAACATTCAGTACTTC
>TRBJ2-7|.|TRBV7-9|.
CASSSLEGGGEQYF
TGTGCCAGCAGCTCGCTGGAAGGGGGAGGCGAGCAGTACTTC
>TRBJ2-1|TRBD2|TRBV10-1|many
CASSESGGRAELNEQFF
TGCGCCAGCAGTGAGTCCGGTGGGAGGGCCGAGTTGAATGAGCAGTTCTTC
>TRBJ2-5|.|TRBV3-1|once
CASSPAKGGATTREQYF
TGTGCCAGCAGCCCCGCCAAAGGGGGGGCCACCACCCGGGAGCAGTACTTC
>TRBJ1-2|.|TRBV4-1|many
CASSLQAAGGYTF
TGCGCCAGCAGCCTACAGGCTGCTGGCGGCTACACCTTC
>TRBJ2-1|TRBD2|TRBV5-6|few
CASSSGSLAGSYNEQFF
TGTGCCAGCAGCTCCGGAAGCCTAGCGGGATCGTACAATGAGCAGTTCTTC
>TRBJ2-7|.|TRBV6-6|many
CASGTGHPLYEQYF
TGTGCCAGCGGAACCGGACACCCACTTTACGAGCAGTACTTC
>TRBJ2-1|.|TRBV16|.
CASSPRTAELDEQFF
TGTGCCAGCAGCCCAAGGACGGCCGAGTTAGATGAGCAGTTCTTC
>TRBJ1-6|.|TRBV12-3/TRBV12-4|many
CASSSGFDSPLHF
TGTGCCAGCAGTTCTGGGTTTGACTCACCCCTCCACTTT
>TRBJ2-1|TRBD2|TRBV5-6|many
CASSLTSGRDYEQFF
TGTGCCAGCAGCTTGACTAGCGGGAGGGATTATGAGCAGTTCTTC
>TRBJ2-1|TRBD2|TRBV12-3/TRBV12-4|.
CVSSPRGAGGHNEQFF
TGTGTCAGCAGTCCACGAGGAGCGGGAGGGCACAATGAGCAGTTCTTC
>TRBJ1-2|.|TRBV6-5|many
CASSYDWGQKSYTF
TGTGCCAGCAGTTACGACTGGGGGCAGAAGAGCTACACCTTC
>TRBJ2-3|TRBD1|TRBV12-3/TRBV12-4|.
CACCDRGASDTQYF
TGTGCCTGCTGTGACAGGGGGGCCTCCGATACGCAGTATTTT
>TRBJ2-1|.|TRBV6-1|few
CASSEVGTAIYNEQFF
TGTGCCAGCAGTGAAGTGGGGACCGCGATCTACAATGAGCAGTTCTTC
>TRBJ2-1|TRBD2|TRBV20-1|.
CSVTGTSGNEQFF
TGCAGTGTGACCGGGACTAGCGGTAATGAGCAGTTCTTC
>TRBJ2-3|.|TRBV29-1|many
CSGRRGHLTDTQYF
TGCAGTGGCAGGAGGGGCCACCTCACAGATACGCAGTATTTT
>TRBJ1-4|.|TRBV4-1|.
CASSQGERREKLFF
TGCGCCAGCAGCCAGGGGGAGAGACGTGAAAAACTGTTTTTT
>TRBJ2-3|.|TRBV7-9|many
CASSRIRGTDTQYF
TGTGCCAGCAGCCGAATCAGGGGCACAGATACGCAGTATTTT
>TRBJ1-1|.|TRBV27|.
CASSRLTGSAAFF
TGTGCCAGCAGTCGCCTTACCGGGAGTGCGGCTTTCTTT
>TRBJ1-6|.|TRBV4-1|many
CASRSGDSPLHF
TGCGCCAGCAGGTCAGGGGATTCACCCCTCCACTTT
>TRBJ1-2|.|TRBV2|.
CGFRLYGYTF
TGTGGCTTCCGCCTCTATGGCTACACCTTC
>TRBJ2-4|.|TRBV20-1|many
CSAKTYGAKNIQYF
TGCAGTGCTAAAACCTACGGGGCCAAAAACATTCAGTACTTC
>TRBJ2-4|TRBD2|TRBV28|few
CASRPPGGDIQYF
TGTGCCAGCAGACCACCCGGGGGGGACATTCAGTACTTC
>TRBJ2-1|TRBD2|TRBV3-1|.
CASSQALAGDLGEQFF
TGTGCCAGCAGCCAGGCCCTAGCGGGAGATTTAGGTGAGCAGTTCTTC
>TRBJ2-1|TRBD2|TRBV29-1|many
CSVEDLLAGAYNEQFF
TGCAGCGTTGAAGATCTGCTAGCGGGAGCCTACAATGAGCAGTTCTTC
>TRBJ1-2|TRBD1|TRBV10-2|few
CASSVSGTGYGYTF
TGCGCCAGCAGTGTCTCCGGGACAGGGTATGGCTACACCTTC
>TRBJ2-6|TRBD1|TRBV10-3|many
CAIRDRTGRYSGANVLTF
TGTGCCATCAGGGACCGGACAGGGCGATACTCTGGGGCCAACGTCCTGACTTTC
>TRBJ2-3|.|TRBV10-2|many
CASREGLLKDTQYF
TGCGCCAGCAGAGAGGGGTTGTTAAAAGATACGCAGTATTTT
>TRBJ1-2|TRBD1|TRBV12-3/TRBV12-4|.
CASSPRPRDRGNYGYTF
TGTGCCAGCAGTCCCAGGCCCCGGGACAGGGGGAACTATGGCTACACCTTC
>TRBJ1-5|.|TRBV5-1|.
CASSWDGGSNQPQHF
TGCGCCAGCAGCTGGGACGGGGGTAGCAATCAGCCCCAGCATTTT
>TRBJ2-7|.|TRBV20-1|few
CSATWTSEQYF
TGCAGTGCTACTTGGACCTCCGAGCAGTACTTC
>TRBJ2-7|.|TRBV29-1|.
CSVVLGYEQYF
TGCAGCGTCGTCCTTGGCTACGAGCAGTACTTC
>TRBJ2-1|.|TRBV12-3/TRBV12-4|few
CASSFMGRGGRGEQFF
TGTGCCAGCAGTTTTATGGGACGGGGAGGAAGAGGTGAGCAGTTCTTC
>TRBJ2-1|.|TRBV6-1|many
CASRTVEQFF
TGTGCCAGTAGGACAGTTGAGCAGTTCTTC
>TRBJ2-3|TRBD2|TRBV20-1|.
CSARGSSGGTDTQYF
TGCAGTGCTAGAGGGTCTAGCGGGGGGACAGATACGCAGTATTTT
>TRBJ2-5|.|TRBV5-6|many
CASSRDSTETQYF
TGTGCCAGCAGTCGCGACAGTACGGAGACCCAGTACTTC